This T cell receptor (beta chain) was sequenced for a study of cytomegalovirus exposure and HLA in healthy donors. Findings of the study overall: Immune exposure information comprised only CMV serostatus.

This PCR relied on a set of 60 Vbeta primers and 13 Jbeta primers. The table came from immunoSEQ multiplex PCR; TCRdb's copy has only in-frame clones and leaves some out. The ten top clones account for roughly 7.4%, within a sample of some 75,000 clones. A note on this clone: Antigen unknown.

The specimen was PBMCs. The receptor comes from a female donor in good health and CMV-seropositive.

The CDR3 loop is CASSDSEDTQYF. The CDR3 bases are TGTGCCAGCAGTGACAGCGAAGATACGCAGTATTTT. The chain carries TRBV25-1 and TRBJ2-3; D uncertain. The CDR3 has 12 amino acids. The germline CDR1 and CDR2 sequences are MGHDK and SYGVNS. V dropped 3 bases and J dropped 5 bases, with 6 bases sitting between them. The full variable domain, in which reference TRBV25-1 and TRBJ2-3 provide the parts outside the CDR3, is EADIYQTPRYLVIGTGKKITLECSQTMGHDKMYWYQQDPGMELHLIHYSYGVNSTEKGDLSSESTVSRIRTEHFPLTLESARPSHTSQYLCASSDSEDTQYFGPGTRLTVL.